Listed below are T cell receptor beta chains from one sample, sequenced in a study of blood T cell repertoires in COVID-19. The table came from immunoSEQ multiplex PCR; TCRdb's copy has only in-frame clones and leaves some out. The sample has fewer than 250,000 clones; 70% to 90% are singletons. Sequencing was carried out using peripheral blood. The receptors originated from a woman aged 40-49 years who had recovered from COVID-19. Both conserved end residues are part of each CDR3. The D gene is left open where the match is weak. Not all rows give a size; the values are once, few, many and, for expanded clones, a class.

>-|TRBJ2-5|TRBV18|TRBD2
TGTGCCAGCTCACCGATCGGACTAGCGGAAGAGACCCAGTACTTC
CASSPIGLAEETQYF
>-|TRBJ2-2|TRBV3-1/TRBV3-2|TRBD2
TGTGCCAGCAGCCCTCTCGGACTAGCGGGAAACACCGGGGAGCTGTTTTTT
CASSPLGLAGNTGELFF
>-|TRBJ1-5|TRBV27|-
TGTGCCAGCAGTCCCCGGGTACGGGATAGCAATCAGCCCCAGCATTTT
CASSPRVRDSNQPQHF
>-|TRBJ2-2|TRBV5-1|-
TGCGCCAGCACAAGCCCCCGGGGTACCGGGGAGCTGTTTTTT
CASTSPRGTGELFF
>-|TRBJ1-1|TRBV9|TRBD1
TGTGCCAGCAGCGCGCGGGACAGGGGACCGCACACTGAAGCTTTCTTT
CASSARDRGPHTEAFF
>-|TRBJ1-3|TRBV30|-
TGTGCCGGTCGGGGGGGCGGGGGCCGCTCTGGAAACACCATATATTTT
CAGRGGGGRSGNTIYF
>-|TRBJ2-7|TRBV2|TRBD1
TGTGCCAGCAACCAGGGGGCGGGCGAGCAGTACTTC
CASNQGAGEQYF
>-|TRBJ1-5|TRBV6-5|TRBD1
TGTGCCAGCAACGGACAGGGACAGCCCCAGCATTTT
CASNGQGQPQHF
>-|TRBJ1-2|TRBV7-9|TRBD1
TGTGCCAGCAGCTCTAAGGGGGCCTTAAGTGGCTACACCTTC
CASSSKGALSGYTF
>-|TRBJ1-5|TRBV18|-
TGTGCCAGCTCTAAATCAGGGTCCCGCAATCAGCCCCAGCATTTT
CASSKSGSRNQPQHF
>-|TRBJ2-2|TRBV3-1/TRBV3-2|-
TGTGCCAGCAGACATACTTCCCAGGGAACCGGGGAGCTGTTTTTT
CASRHTSQGTGELFF
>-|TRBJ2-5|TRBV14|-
TGTGCCAGCAGCCAAGTCCGTTCCGAGACCCAGTACTTC
CASSQVRSETQYF
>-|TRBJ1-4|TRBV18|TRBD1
TGTGCCAGCACCTTATTACCCCCGGGACAGGGGGGTGAAAAACTGTTTTTT
CASTLLPPGQGGEKLFF
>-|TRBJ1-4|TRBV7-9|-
TGTGCCAGCAGCTATATAGGGGGAACTAATGAAAAACTGTTTTTT
CASSYIGGTNEKLFF
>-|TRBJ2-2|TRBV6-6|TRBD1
TGTGCCAGCAGTTCGGGGACAGGGGGTACCGGGGAGCTGTTTTTT
CASSSGTGGTGELFF
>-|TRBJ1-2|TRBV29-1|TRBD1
TGCAGTGTGAAAACAGGGGACTATGGCTACACCTTC
CSVKTGDYGYTF
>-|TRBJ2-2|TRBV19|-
TGTGCCAGTAGTATGAGATACACCGGGGAGCTGTTTTTT
CASSMRYTGELFF
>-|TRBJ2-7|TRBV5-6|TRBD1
TGTGCCAGCAGCCCTAGGACAGGGTTCCTGTACGAGCAGTACTTC
CASSPRTGFLYEQYF
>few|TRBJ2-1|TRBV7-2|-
TGTGCCAGCAGCTTAGCGGCTTACAATGAGCAGTTCTTC
CASSLAAYNEQFF
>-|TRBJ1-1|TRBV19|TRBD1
TGTGCCAGTAGTCCCCGGGGAAGGGGGCGATTGAACACTGAAGCTTTCTTT
CASSPRGRGRLNTEAFF
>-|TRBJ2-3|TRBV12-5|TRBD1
TGTGCTAGTGGTTCCTTGACCAGGGGGCGCCTGGATACGCAGTATTTT
CASGSLTRGRLDTQYF
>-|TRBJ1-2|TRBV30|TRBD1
TGTGCCTGGAGTATCCTGGACAGGCTCGGACTCGGCTACACCTTC
CAWSILDRLGLGYTF
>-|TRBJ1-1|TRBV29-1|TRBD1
TGCAGCGTTAGAACCGGACAGGGAAGAGTTGAAGCTTTCTTT
CSVRTGQGRVEAFF
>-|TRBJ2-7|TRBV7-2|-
TGTGCCAGCAGCCTACCAATTGAGACCTACGAGCAGTACTTC
CASSLPIETYEQYF
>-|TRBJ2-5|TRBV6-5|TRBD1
TGTGCCAGCAGCTGGACAGGGCTTGAGACCCAGTACTTC
CASSWTGLETQYF
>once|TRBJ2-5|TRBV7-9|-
TGTGCCAGCAGCTTAGCTAGGGGGGGAGAGACCCAGTACTTC
CASSLARGGETQYF
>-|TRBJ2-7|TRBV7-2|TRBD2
TGTGCCAGCAGCTTAGGTGGGACTAGCGGGAGGGTTTCCGAGCAGTACTTC
CASSLGGTSGRVSEQYF
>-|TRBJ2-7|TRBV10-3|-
TGTGCCATCAGTGAGAGAAGACAGGTGCAGTACTTC
CAISERRQVQYF
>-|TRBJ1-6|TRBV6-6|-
TGTGCCAGCAGTCCCCCGAAAACCGGGGGGACTTCGTATAATTCACCCCTCCACTTT
CASSPPKTGGTSYNSPLHF
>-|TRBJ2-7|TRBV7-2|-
TGTGCCAGCAGCCCCGTCGGCGGAGGGAGCGAGCAGTACTTC
CASSPVGGGSEQYF
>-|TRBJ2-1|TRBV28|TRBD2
TGTGCCAGCAGTTCCCGACTAGCTCTAGAGCAGTTCTTC
CASSSRLALEQFF
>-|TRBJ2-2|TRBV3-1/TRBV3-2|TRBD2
TGTGCCAGCAGCCACCCTGGACTAGCGGGGTCGAACACCGGGGAGCTGTTTTTT
CASSHPGLAGSNTGELFF
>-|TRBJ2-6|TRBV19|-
TGTGCCAGTAGTATAGGGGCAGGGGCTGGGGCCAACGTCCTGACTTTC
CASSIGAGAGANVLTF
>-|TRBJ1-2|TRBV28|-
TGTGCCAGCAGTCTCGGCAGGGGCTATGGCTACACCTTC
CASSLGRGYGYTF
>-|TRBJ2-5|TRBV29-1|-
TGCAGCGTTGAACCGGGTAACCAAGAGACCCAGTACTTC
CSVEPGNQETQYF
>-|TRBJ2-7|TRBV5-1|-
TGCGCCAGCAGCTTGGTCGGCGGTTCCTACGAGCAGTACTTC
CASSLVGGSYEQYF
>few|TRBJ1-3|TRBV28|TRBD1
TGTGCCAGCAGTTCGCCAGGGGGCGGTGGGAGAAACACCATATATTTT
CASSSPGGGGRNTIYF
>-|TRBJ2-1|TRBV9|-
TGTGCCAGCAGCGTAGATCTCAACACACGGGGTGAGCAGTTCTTC
CASSVDLNTRGEQFF
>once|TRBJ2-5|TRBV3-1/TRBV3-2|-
TGTGCCAGCACGACTCTGGGGCACCAAGAGACCCAGTACTTC
CASTTLGHQETQYF
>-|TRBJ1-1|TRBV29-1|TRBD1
TGCAGCGTTAGGGATTTGGACAGGCGTGAAGCTTTCTTT
CSVRDLDRREAFF
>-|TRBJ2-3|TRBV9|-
TGTGCCAGCAGCGGAGAGATGCTAGATACGCAGTATTTT
CASSGEMLDTQYF
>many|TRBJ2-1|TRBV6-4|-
TGTGCCAGCAGTTCTAGCTTCGAATCGGGTGAGCAGTTCTTC
CASSSSFESGEQFF
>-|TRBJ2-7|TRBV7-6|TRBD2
TGTGCCAGCAGCCTGTCCGCGGGAGGGATGTACGAGCAGTACTTC
CASSLSAGGMYEQYF
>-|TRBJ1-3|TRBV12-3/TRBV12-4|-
TGTGCCAGCAGTTTACCGGGGAACACCATATATTTT
CASSLPGNTIYF
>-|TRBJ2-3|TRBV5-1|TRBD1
TGCGCCAGCAGCCCCACAGGGGCATCTGACCCCCGCGTTACGCAGTATTTT
CASSPTGASDPRVTQYF
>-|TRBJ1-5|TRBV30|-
TGTGCCTCTAACGGAGAGGGTCAGCCCCAGCATTTT
CASNGEGQPQHF
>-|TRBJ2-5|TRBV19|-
TGTGCCAGTAGTATAGATGGCCCAGAAGAGACCCAGTACTTC
CASSIDGPEETQYF
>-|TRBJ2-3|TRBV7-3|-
TGTGCCAGCAGCTTAAGGCCGTCCGCTACAGATACGCAGTATTTT
CASSLRPSATDTQYF
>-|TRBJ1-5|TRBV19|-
TGTGCCAGTAGTATTAAAAGCAATCAGCCCCAGCATTTT
CASSIKSNQPQHF